The 15 T cell receptor beta chains listed next were all sequenced from one sample in a study of T cell responses to AZD1222 COVID-19 vaccine. Using immunoSEQ multiplex PCR, the repertoire was profiled, and TCRdb retains in-frame clones only, with some absent. The repertoire has over 75,000 clones, 75% to 90% of them found once; the top ten carry 3.4%. The sequencing here drew on peripheral blood, taken 28 days after the second AZD1222 dose. These receptors were collected from an adult who received the AZD1222 COVID-19 vaccine.

CDR3 in amino acids: CASNLNSFPSGIRAEAFF. The CDR3 nucleotides are TGTGCCAGCAACTTGAATTCCTTTCCGAGTGGAATCCGCGCTGAAGCTTTCTTT. The chain links TRBV7-2 to TRBJ1-1; D remains unclear. Germline CDR1 SGHTA, CDR2 FQGNSA. Trimming stripped 7 bases from V and 6 bases from J, with 30 bases between. The CDR3 spans 18 residues.

V usage is TRBV5-4 and J usage is TRBJ1-2, with a weak D call TRBD1 (5 bases). Germline V gene lookup returns CDR1 SGHNT and CDR2 YYREEE (reference sequence). V lost 4 bases to trimming and J lost 4 bases, with 17 bases between them. The CDR3 has 15 residues. The CDR3 DNA follows: TGTGCCAGCAGCGCTCGGGACGGCCATTTCTATGGCTACACCTTC. It translates to CASSARDGHFYGYTF. The full variable domain, rest sourced from reference TRBV5-4 and TRBJ1-2, is ETGVTQSPTHLIKTRGQQVTLRCSSQSGHNTVSWYQQALGQGPQFIFQYYREEENGRGNFPPRFSGLQFPNYSSELNVNALELDDSALYLCASSARDGHFYGYTFGSGTRLTVV.

The sample holds one count of this clone. The gene calls are TRBV7-9 and TRBJ1-2; 12 positions match TRBD1. With 2 bases clipped from V and 5 bases from J, the junction kept 3 bases outside the gene matches. The germline CDR1 and CDR2 sequences are SEHNR and FQNEAQ (reference sequence). The CDR3 is 15 amino acids. CDR3 nucleotides: TGTGCCAGCAGCTTAATGGGACAGGGGGCGTATGGCTACACCTTC. This translates into CASSLMGQGAYGYTF.

The chain combines TRBV19 with TRBJ1-5; D is unresolved. The germline gives CDR1 LNHDA, CDR2 SQIVND (reference sequence). V lost 1 base and J 1 base, leaving 11 bases between the germline ends. This CDR3 contains 16 residues. The CDR3 nucleotides read TGTGCCAGTAGTATAGTGAGGCGGAAAAGCAATCAGCCCCAGCATTTT. Translation gives CASSIVRRKSNQPQHF.

The V gene is TRBV19, the J gene TRBJ2-7, with TRBD2 identical over 7 bases. The CDR3 contains 14 residues. V gave up 5 bases and J gave up 1 base; unmatched junction bases: 5. The germline V gene encodes CDR1 LNHDA and CDR2 SQIVND (reference sequence). In DNA, the CDR3 is TGTGCCAGTAGTGTTACTAGCGAATCCTACGAGCAGTACTTC. Translation: CASSVTSESYEQYF.

The V gene is TRBV7-2, the J gene TRBJ1-4, with a possible D match to TRBD1 (6 bases). This CDR3 is built from 14 residues. From germline, CDR1 is SGHTA and CDR2 FQGNSA. With 5 bases removed from V and 5 bases from J, the gap between germline ends came to 12 bases. CDR3 protein: CASSVDRMNEKLFF. CDR3 nucleotide sequence: TGTGCCAGCAGCGTCGACAGGATGAATGAAAAACTGTTTTTT.

The J gene is TRBJ2-1, the V gene TRBV6-5; no firm D call. The V and J ends lost 2 bases and 6 bases respectively, with 2 bases between them. This CDR3 comprises 11 residues. Germline assignment: CDR1 MNHEY and CDR2 SVGAGI. In DNA form, the CDR3 reads TGTGCCAGCAGTTACCTCAATGAGCAGTTCTTC. Protein: CASSYLNEQFF.

CDR3 bases: TGTGCCAGCCTCCCGGAGGAGGGAAACGCAGATACGCAGTATTTT. This codes for CASLPEEGNADTQYF. V gene TRBV28 combines with J gene TRBJ2-3, with D possibly being TRBD2 (6 bases). The germline V and J ends were trimmed by 8 bases and 4 bases, with 19 bases remaining between them. CDR1 and CDR2 from the germline V gene are MDHEN and SYDVKM. The CDR3 covers 15 residues.

V and J are TRBV3-1 (or the pseudogene TRBV3-2) and TRBJ2-5; D ambiguous. The CDR3 covers 16 residues. Per the germline V gene, CDR1 is LGHDT and CDR2 is YNNKEL (reference sequence). V was cut by 3 bases and J by 1 base, with 15 bases left in between. CDR3 nucleotides: TGTGCCAGCAGCCACCGCTCAAAAGAGACCCAAGAGACCCAGTACTTC. Protein sequence: CASSHRSKETQETQYF.

This clone was seen a handful of times. The V gene is TRBV10-3, the J gene TRBJ1-6; 8 bases line up with TRBD1. J was trimmed by 11 bases and V by 6 bases; bases with no gene match: 12. Germline-derived CDR1 and CDR2 are ENHRY and SYGVKD. The CDR3 has 15 residues. CDR3 loop: CAIRGTGGHGAPLHF. The DNA of the CDR3 is TGTGCCATCAGAGGGACAGGTGGACATGGGGCACCCCTCCACTTT.

This clone was counted a single time. This chain connects TRBV2 to TRBJ1-1, with D unclear. The CDR3 covers 13 residues. Looked up from germline, CDR1 is SNHLY and CDR2 is FYNNEI. Trimming stripped 7 bases from V and 3 bases from J, with 12 bases between. The CDR3 region is CASNSRGHTEAFF. The DNA for the CDR3 is TGTGCCAGCAATTCACGTGGCCACACTGAAGCTTTCTTT. Looking up the rest from reference TRBV2 and TRBJ1-1 gives the full variable domain: EPEVTQTPSHQVTQMGQEVILRCVPISNHLYFYWYRQILGQKVEFLVSFYNNEISEKSEIFDDQFSVERPDGSNFTLKIRSTKLEDSAMYFCASNSRGHTEAFFGQGTRLTVV.

The chain couples TRBV18 to TRBJ2-1; 11 nucleotides align to TRBD1. With V trimmed by 5 bases and J by 7 bases, 7 bases remained unmatched. The CDR3 is 15 amino acids. In germline, CDR1 is KGHSH, CDR2 LQKENI. Written as DNA, the CDR3 is TGTGCCAGCTCAAATTCCGGGACAGGGGGGAATGAGCAGTTCTTC. This encodes CASSNSGTGGNEQFF.

The V call is TRBV12-5, the J call TRBJ1-1; 9 nucleotides match TRBD1. The CDR3 has 16 residues. Per germline, CDR1 LGHNT and CDR2 FRNRAP. Trimming took 1 base from V and 3 from J; bases not matched to a gene: 6. The CDR3 DNA reads as TGTGCTAGTGGTTTGGCCCTAGACAGGGGGGACACTGAAGCTTTCTTT. Protein sequence: CASGLALDRGDTEAFF.

The chain employs TRBV7-2 and TRBJ2-7, with 8 bases that match TRBD2. The CDR3 extends over 14 amino acids. The trim removed 5 bases at V and 5 bases at J, leaving 8 bases unmatched. Germline V gene lookup returns CDR1 SGHTA and CDR2 FQGNSA. The CDR3, as DNA: TGTGCCAGCAGCGTCCCCCTGCGGGAGGACGAGCAGTACTTC. It encodes CASSVPLREDEQYF. Filled out from reference TRBV7-2 and TRBJ2-7, the complete variable domain reads GAGVSQSPSNKVTEKGKDVELRCDPISGHTALYWYRQSLGQGLEFLIYFQGNSAPDKSGLPSDRFSAERTGGSVSTLTIQRTQQEDSAVYLCASSVPLREDEQYFGPGTRLTVT.

The V call is TRBV4-2, the J call TRBJ1-2, with D unclear. Trimming cost V 0 bases and J 4 bases, with 9 bases left between them. Germline V gene data show CDR1 as LGHNA and CDR2 as YNFKEQ. The CDR3 contains 14 residues. CDR3 sequence (DNA): TGTGCCAGCAGCCAAGATGGAACATTCTATGGCTACACCTTC. As protein: CASSQDGTFYGYTF.